These 30 T cell receptor beta chains originate from one sample sequenced in a study of technical replicates of blood from a handful of donors. Sequencing was performed with immunoSEQ multiplex PCR; in TCRdb, only in-frame clones are kept and a portion is missing. This table has about 76,000 clones, around 94% appearing once. Sample: T cells isolated from PBMCs. Receptors originate from a human donor in good health.

The V call is TRBV6-5, the J call TRBJ2-1; no reliable D call. Germline V gene lookup returns CDR1 MNHEY and CDR2 SVGAGI. V was pared by 6 bases and J by 5 bases, with 5 bases between. The CDR3 has 11 amino acids. Here the CDR3 DNA reads TGTGCCAGCAGCATAGACAATGAGCAGTTCTTC. It encodes CASSIDNEQFF.

In its sample, this clone was seen a few times. The CDR3 region is CASSFFGTGKLGQPQHF. The CDR3 nucleotides are TGTGCCAGCAGTTTTTTTGGGACAGGGAAGTTGGGACAGCCCCAGCATTTT. This chain connects TRBV27 to TRBJ1-5; 9 bases agree with TRBD1. The CDR3 is 17 residues long. V was clipped by 3 bases and J by 7 bases; unmatched bases: 13. Germline V gene data show CDR1 as MNHEY and CDR2 as SMNVEV (reference sequence).

The rearrangement joins TRBV10-2 to TRBJ2-3, with TRBD1 matching 8 bases. V gave up 3 bases and J gave up 7 bases; unmatched junction bases: 15. The CDR3 sequence is 17 residues long. Germline assignment: CDR1 WSHSY and CDR2 SAAADI. The CDR3: CASSDPGQGRGSHTQYF. The CDR3, as DNA: TGCGCCAGCAGTGACCCCGGACAGGGTCGGGGGTCCCATACGCAGTATTTT.

In nucleotides, the CDR3 is TGTGCCCTAGCAAGCCGGGCCTCCTACAATGAGCAGTTCTTC. This sequence encodes CALASRASYNEQFF. The J gene is TRBJ2-1, the V gene TRBV6-1; a possible D gene is TRBD2 (5 bases). Between the trimmed V and J ends, which lost 11 bases and 0 bases, there was a span of 14 bases. CDR3 length: 14 residues. Germline lookup yields CDR1 MNHNS and CDR2 SASEGT.

This rearrangement joins TRBV5-1 to TRBJ2-2; D not certain. The V gene lost 3 bases and the J gene lost 6 bases, with 9 bases spanning the gap. The CDR3 has 13 residues. The germline gives CDR1 SGHRS, CDR2 YFSETQ. CDR3 DNA sequence: TGCGCCAGCAGCTCTTTTGAGGCCGGGGAGCTGTTTTTT. The encoded protein is CASSSFEAGELFF. The full variable domain, completed using reference TRBV5-1 and TRBJ2-2, is KAGVTQTPRYLIKTRGQQVTLSCSPISGHRSVSWYQQTPGQGLQFLFEYFSETQRNKGNFPGRFSGRQFSNSRSEMNVSTLELGDSALYLCASSSFEAGELFFGEGSRLTVL.

V gene TRBV18 combines with J gene TRBJ1-5, with D unclear. There are 18 residues in the CDR3. V shed 2 bases and J shed 0 bases, with 17 bases lying between them. The germline gives CDR1 KGHSH, CDR2 LQKENI. The CDR3 protein is CASSPDRAGLLSNQPQHF. CDR3 nucleotide sequence: TGTGCCAGCTCACCAGATCGGGCAGGACTTCTTAGCAATCAGCCCCAGCATTTT.

In its sample, this clone was seen once. V is TRBV19 and J is TRBJ2-3; D remains ambiguous. V dropped 7 bases and J dropped 0 bases, with 8 bases sitting between them. Germline CDR1 reads LNHDA; CDR2 reads SQIVND (reference sequence). The CDR3 totals 13 residues. CDR3 nucleotides: TGTGCCAGTACCCCGACTAGCACAGATACGCAGTATTTT. As protein: CASTPTSTDTQYF. The variable domain in full, with the rest retrieved from reference TRBV19 and TRBJ2-3, is DGGITQSPKYLFRKEGQNVTLSCEQNLNHDAMYWYRQDPGQGLRLIYYSQIVNDFQKGDIAEGYSVSREKKESFPLTVTSAQKNPTAFYLCASTPTSTDTQYFGPGTRLTVL.

The chain couples TRBV7-9 to TRBJ2-2; TRBD2 matches 12 bases. Looked up from germline, CDR1 is SEHNR and CDR2 is FQNEAQ (reference sequence). With V trimmed by 5 bases and J by 5 bases, 9 bases remained unmatched. The CDR3 runs 17 residues. The CDR3 nucleotides read TGTGCCAGCAGCCTAAGACTAGCGGGAGTCGAGACCGGGGAGCTGTTTTTT. It translates to CASSLRLAGVETGELFF.

The rearrangement uses TRBV11-3 and TRBJ1-4, with TRBD1 matching 7 bases. After removal of 5 bases from V and 5 bases from J, the junction contained 5 bases not matched to a gene. This CDR3 has 14 amino acids. From germline, CDR1 is SGHNT and CDR2 YENEEA. CDR3 in amino acids: CASSEGQSNEKLFF. DNA for the CDR3: TGTGCCAGCAGCGAGGGACAGTCAAATGAAAAACTGTTTTTT. Supplemented by reference TRBV11-3 and TRBJ1-4, the full variable domain reads EAGVVQSPRYKIIEKKQPVAFWCNPISGHNTLYWYLQNLGQGPELLIRYENEEAVDDSQLPKDRFSAERLKGVDSTLKIQPAELGDSAVYLCASSEGQSNEKLFFGSGTQLSVL.

The J gene is TRBJ2-5, the V gene TRBV30, with 11 bases fitting TRBD2. Per germline, CDR1 GTSNPN and CDR2 SVGIG (reference sequence). The ends lost 2 bases at V and 7 bases at J; junction bases unmatched: 9. There are 15 residues in the CDR3. In DNA form, the CDR3 reads TGTGCCTGGAGTTATACTAGCGGGAGTGGGGGGACCCAGTACTTC. Translating gives CAWSYTSGSGGTQYF.

V is TRBV11-3 and J is TRBJ2-2; 14 bases align to TRBD2. Germline CDR1 and CDR2: SGHNT and YENEEA. This CDR3 has 19 residues. V gave up 6 bases and J gave up 2 bases; unmatched junction bases: 11. The CDR3 DNA sequence: TGTGCCAGCAGGGTTCGCGCGACTAGCGGGAGGGCCAACACCGGGGAGCTGTTTTTT. It is translated as CASRVRATSGRANTGELFF.

The chain uses TRBV19 and TRBJ1-5, with 10 bases aligning to TRBD1. The CDR3 is 14 amino acids. Per germline, CDR1 LNHDA and CDR2 SQIVND (reference sequence). V dropped 3 bases and J dropped 6; count of bases not matched to a gene: 2. Here the CDR3 reads CASSMRTGGQPQHF. CDR3 nucleotides: TGTGCCAGTAGTATGAGGACAGGGGGTCAGCCCCAGCATTTT.

The chain combines TRBV6-6 with TRBJ2-3, with a weak D call TRBD1 (6 bases). V was pared by 4 bases and J by 5 bases, with 7 bases between. The CDR3 has 12 residues. Germline lookup yields CDR1 MNHNY and CDR2 SVGAGI (reference sequence). CDR3 region: CASSLQGDTQYF. CDR3 nucleotide sequence: TGTGCCAGCAGTTTACAGGGAGATACGCAGTATTTT.

This chain joins TRBV28 and TRBJ1-5, with unresolved D. The CDR3 covers 15 residues. Germline CDR1 reads MDHEN; CDR2 reads SYDVKM. V gave up 6 bases and J gave up 4 bases, with 16 bases separating them. CDR3 region: CASSQWTEVNQPQHF. CDR3 DNA: TGTGCCAGCAGCCAGTGGACGGAGGTTAATCAGCCCCAGCATTTT. Based on the CDR3 plus reference TRBV28 and TRBJ1-5, the full variable domain is DVKVTQSSRYLVKRTGEKVFLECVQDMDHENMFWYRQDPGLGLRLIYFSYDVKMKEKGDIPEGYSVSREKKERFSLILESASTNQTSMYLCASSQWTEVNQPQHFGDGTRLSIL.

CDR3 in amino acids: CASRVQGVGTDTQYF. CDR3 DNA: TGTGCCAGCAGAGTACAGGGAGTAGGCACAGATACGCAGTATTTT. The chain links TRBV25-1 to TRBJ2-3; possibly TRBD1 for D (6 bases). The CDR3 consists of 15 residues. V was cut by 6 bases and J by 1 base, with 14 bases left in between. Germline V gene lookup returns CDR1 MGHDK and CDR2 SYGVNS.

The chain employs TRBV7-2 and TRBJ2-6; maybe TRBD2 (6 bases). This CDR3 spans 15 amino acids. Germline loops: CDR1 SGHTA, CDR2 FQGNSA. The V gene lost 5 bases and the J gene lost 3 bases, with 11 bases spanning the gap. The CDR3 DNA reads as TGTGCCAGCAGCCGACCGGGGGTTGGGGCCAACGTCCTGACTTTC. Translation gives CASSRPGVGANVLTF. Full variable domain (remainder filled in from reference TRBV7-2 and TRBJ2-6): GAGVSQSPSNKVTEKGKDVELRCDPISGHTALYWYRQSLGQGLEFLIYFQGNSAPDKSGLPSDRFSAERTGGSVSTLTIQRTQQEDSAVYLCASSRPGVGANVLTFGAGSRLTVL.

The rearrangement uses TRBV19 and TRBJ1-5; 7 bases map to TRBD1. The CDR3 covers 15 residues. The trim removed 7 bases at V and 5 bases at J, leaving 11 bases unmatched. From germline, CDR1 is LNHDA and CDR2 SQIVND (reference sequence). CDR3 sequence: CASTFTTGMDQPQHF. CDR3 coding DNA: TGTGCCAGTACCTTCACGACAGGGATGGATCAGCCCCAGCATTTT.

V and J are TRBV6-6 and TRBJ2-7; 8 bases fit TRBD1. Germline assignment: CDR1 MNHNY and CDR2 SVGAGI (reference sequence). J gave up 3 bases and V 7 bases, and 8 bases lay outside the gene matches. The CDR3 covers 14 residues. Here the CDR3 reads CASTVRDRSYEQYF. CDR3 nucleotide sequence: TGTGCCAGCACCGTACGGGACAGGAGCTACGAGCAGTACTTC.

The chain is built from TRBV10-3 and TRBJ2-1, with TRBD2 identical over 7 bases. Trimming at V came to 10 bases and at J to 8 bases, leaving 8 bases not matched to a gene. Germline values: CDR1 ENHRY, CDR2 SYGVKD. This CDR3 is built from 12 residues. CDR3 in amino acids: CATTLAGDEQFF. For the CDR3, the DNA is TGTGCCACCACTTTAGCGGGCGATGAGCAGTTCTTC.

This clone was detected only once. The CDR3 coding sequence is TGTGCCAGCAGTTTTCCAGGGGCCCATACGCAGTATTTT. Protein sequence: CASSFPGAHTQYF. V gene TRBV28 combines with J gene TRBJ2-3; possible D gene TRBD1, 6 bases. The CDR3 runs to 13 residues. V was shortened by 3 bases and J by 7 bases, with 11 bases between the two germline ends. Germline V CDR1 and CDR2: MDHEN, SYDVKM.

This clone has only a few counts. Other DNA sequences in this specimen translate into the identical CDR3. The chain links TRBV5-1 to TRBJ1-1; no clear D. The CDR3 runs 14 residues. Germline CDR1 is SGHRS and CDR2 is YFSETQ. Between the trimmed V and J ends, which lost 0 bases and 1 base, there was a span of 7 bases. CDR3 loop: CASSLGGQNTEAFF. DNA for the CDR3: TGCGCCAGCAGCTTGGGAGGGCAGAACACTGAAGCTTTCTTT.

This sequence joins TRBV6-1 and TRBJ2-7; possibly TRBD2 for D (6 bases). V gave up 3 bases and J gave up 2 bases, with 14 bases separating them. The CDR3 is made up of 15 amino acids. Per the germline V gene, CDR1 is MNHNS and CDR2 is SASEGT. CDR3: CASSDPGLFPYEQYF. The CDR3 bases are TGTGCCAGCAGTGATCCGGGACTTTTCCCCTACGAGCAGTACTTC.

The rearrangement joins TRBV6-1 to TRBJ1-5, with D possibly TRBD1 on 5 matching bases. From germline, CDR1 is MNHNS and CDR2 SASEGT. V lost 1 base and J lost 7, with 11 bases in between. This CDR3 is 14 amino acids long. CDR3 nucleotide sequence: TGTGCCAGCAGTGAAGGCAGGGCCGTACAGCCCCAGCATTTT. Its translation is CASSEGRAVQPQHF.

V gene TRBV13 combines with J gene TRBJ2-4, with D uncertain. The V gene's germline CDR1 is PRHDT and CDR2 FYEKMQ (reference sequence). The V end lost 3 bases, the J end lost 0 bases, and 6 bases lay between the germline ends. The CDR3 is made up of 14 amino acids. The CDR3 nucleotides read TGTGCCAGCAGCTTGGAGTCAGCCAAAAACATTCAGTACTTC. It codes for CASSLESAKNIQYF.

This clone came up a few times. The chain joins TRBV19 to TRBJ1-5; D may be TRBD1 (6 bases). The CDR3 contains 13 residues. Germline lookup yields CDR1 LNHDA and CDR2 SQIVND (reference sequence). The V and J ends lost 3 bases and 7 bases respectively, with 10 bases between them. The CDR3 is CASSMGGLQPQHF. The CDR3 coding sequence is TGTGCCAGTAGTATGGGGGGGCTCCAGCCCCAGCATTTT.

The chain is built from TRBV6-5 and TRBJ2-3, with TRBD2 matching 8 bases. With 0 bases clipped from V and 14 bases from J, the junction kept 7 bases outside the gene matches. Germline CDR1 MNHEY, CDR2 SVGAGI. The CDR3 has 13 residues. CDR3 nucleotide sequence: TGTGCCAGCAGTTACTCGAACGGGAGGGCCAGGTATTTT. This sequence encodes CASSYSNGRARYF.

The chain uses TRBV7-9 and TRBJ2-1, with 9 nucleotides matching TRBD2. J lost 6 bases, V lost 1 base, and 4 bases had no gene match. CDR3 length: 15 amino acids. CDR1 SEHNR and CDR2 FQNEAQ come from the germline V gene (reference sequence). DNA for the CDR3: TGTGCCAGCAGCTTAGGACTAGCGGTGCGCAATGAGCAGTTCTTC. Amino acids: CASSLGLAVRNEQFF. Looking up the rest from reference TRBV7-9 and TRBJ2-1 gives the full variable domain: DTGVSQNPRHKITKRGQNVTFRCDPISEHNRLYWYRQTLGQGPEFLTYFQNEAQLEKSRLLSDRFSAERPKGSFSTLEIQRTEQGDSAMYLCASSLGLAVRNEQFFGPGTRLTVL.

This rearrangement joins TRBV4-1 to TRBJ2-1; 12 nucleotides match TRBD2. The V gene's germline CDR1 is MGHRA and CDR2 YSYEKL. There are 17 residues in the CDR3. V lost 1 base and J lost 7; bases outside the gene matches: 8. CDR3 protein: CASSQGRLAGGLNEQFF. The DNA for the CDR3 is TGCGCCAGCAGCCAAGGGCGGCTAGCGGGAGGGCTGAATGAGCAGTTCTTC.

J is TRBJ2-7 and V is TRBV2; 7 bases fit TRBD1. There are 14 residues in the CDR3. With V trimmed by 5 bases and J by 0 bases, 4 bases remained unmatched. CDR1 and CDR2 from the germline V gene are SNHLY and FYNNEI. CDR3 in amino acids: CASSSGQVSYEQYF. In nucleotides, the CDR3 is TGTGCCAGCAGTTCAGGACAGGTCTCCTACGAGCAGTACTTC.

This clone was recorded only once. The rearrangement links TRBV7-6 to TRBJ1-1, with 7 bases matching TRBD1. The V gene's germline CDR1 is SGHVS and CDR2 FNYEAQ. J was trimmed by 3 bases and V by 2 bases; bases with no gene match: 6. The CDR3 extends over 15 amino acids. Here the CDR3 DNA reads TGTGCCAGCAGCTTACGAATACAGGGGTACACTGAAGCTTTCTTT. It yields the protein CASSLRIQGYTEAFF. The whole variable domain, remainder taken from reference TRBV7-6 and TRBJ1-1, is GAGVSQSPRYKVTKRGQDVALRCDPISGHVSLYWYRQALGQGPEFLTYFNYEAQQDKSGLPNDRFSAERPEGSISTLTIQRTEQRDSAMYRCASSLRIQGYTEAFFGQGTRLTVV.